Relative to its sample, the clone carrying this TCR beta chain is medium-sized (0.01 to 0.1%). Its antigen is as yet unknown. Study-level points and caveats: Tumor Treg TCRs overlapped most with tumor naive CD4+ cells.

TRBV12-4/TRBJ1-2 clonotypes were amplified with adaptor-ligated barcode primers. TCRdb used MiXCR to reprocess the multiplex PCR reads, holding one entry per CDR3 protein. In the table there are 520 or so distinct CDR3 sequences, 15% to 20% of which are singletons. CDR3 length: 14 residues. The V end was cut by 5 bases, the J end by 2 bases, with 12 bases between. Cells sorted as Tregs were CD4+, CD25+ and CD127-/low. The clonotype comes from a female donor with breast cancer. The chain recombines TRBV12-3 or TRBV12-4 with TRBJ1-2; D may be TRBD1 (5 bases). The sample taken for sequencing was Tregs sorted from blood. DNA for the CDR3: TGTGCCAGCAGTCCAGGACACGTGAACTATGGCTACACCTTC. Residues: CASSPGHVNYGYTF.